The source of this T cell receptor (beta chain) is a study of vaccination effects on CD4 cells after COVID-19. Study at large: A few patients who were convalescent were sampled early, at day +14, and again late after vaccination. Samples collected post-vaccine were obtained a median of 72 days after the second dose. Supplemented with 8.5 to 10 IU/ml IL-2 and 10 ug/ml peptides, more than 1.5 million PBMC per well were kept in culture.

The table came from immunoSEQ multiplex PCR; TCRdb's copy has only in-frame clones and leaves some out. The profile shows 50,000 or so clones, 74% of them singletons. CDR1 and CDR2 (germline): SGHTA, FQGNSA. Trimming shortened V by 5 bases and J by 4 bases, and 12 bases separated the two germline ends. The CDR3 runs 14 residues. Following 10 days of culture, CD4+ T cells were isolated. PCR-confirmed SARS-CoV-2 infection occurred in the person between March and December 2020. Vaccination of participants consisted of two doses of either the BNT162b2 or mRNA-1273 vaccine. This clone occurred a few times. Its antigen is currently unknown.

The specimen was CD4+ T cells from PBMCs cultured without peptide, collected after COVID-19 vaccination. The clonotype was recovered from a human donor who had a prior SARS-CoV-2 infection. The rearrangement links TRBV7-2 to TRBJ2-1; possible D gene TRBD1, 6 bases. The CDR3 region has the DNA TGTGCCAGCAGCCCACGGACAGATTACAATGAGCAGTTCTTC. Translated, it gives CASSPRTDYNEQFF.